This entry features one TCR beta chain sequence. Antigen unknown. These data are taken from a study of EBV T-cell therapy then PD-1 blockade in nasopharyngeal carcinoma. The method was immunoSEQ multiplex PCR; TCRdb's version includes in-frame clones alone and lacks a portion of them. The table shows 15,000 to 20,000 clones, with around 82% occurring only once. Germline V gene data show CDR1 as GTSNPN and CDR2 as SVGIG (reference sequence). CDR3 size: 17 residues. Trimming removed 2 bases from V and 0 bases from J, with 14 bases in between. Sample treatment: AdE1-LMPpoly-expanded autologous EBV-specific T-cell therapy followed by anti-PD-1 nivolumab.

The source was CD8+ T cells from blood, collected around day 34 from a patient whose treatment included autologous EBV-specific T cells and nivolumab. This sequence originates from a man aged 35-49 years with nasopharyngeal carcinoma. The chain is built from TRBV30 and TRBJ1-6; D perhaps matches TRBD1 (5 bases). The DNA of the CDR3 is TGTGCCTGGAGTTTTGACAGAGTGGGCTCCTATAATTCACCCCTCCACTTT. Its protein is CAWSFDRVGSYNSPLHF.